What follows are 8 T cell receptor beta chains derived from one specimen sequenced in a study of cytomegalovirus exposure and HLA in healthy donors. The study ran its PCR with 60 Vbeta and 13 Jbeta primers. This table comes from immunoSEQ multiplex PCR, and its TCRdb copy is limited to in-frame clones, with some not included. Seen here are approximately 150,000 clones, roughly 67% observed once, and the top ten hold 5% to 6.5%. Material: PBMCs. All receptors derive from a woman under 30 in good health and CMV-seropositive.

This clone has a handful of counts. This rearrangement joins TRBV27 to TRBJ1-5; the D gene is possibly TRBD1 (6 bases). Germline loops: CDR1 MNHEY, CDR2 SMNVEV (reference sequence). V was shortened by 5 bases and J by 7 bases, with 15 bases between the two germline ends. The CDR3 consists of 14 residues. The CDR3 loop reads CASSIRGGGQPQHF. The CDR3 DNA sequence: TGTGCCAGCAGTATCCGAGGCGGGGGCCAGCCCCAGCATTTT.

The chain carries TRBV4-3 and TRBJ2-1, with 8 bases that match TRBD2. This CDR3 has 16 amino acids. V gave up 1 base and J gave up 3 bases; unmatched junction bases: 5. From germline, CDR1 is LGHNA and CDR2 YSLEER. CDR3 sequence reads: CASSQGGGYIYNEQFF. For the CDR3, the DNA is TGCGCCAGCAGCCAAGGCGGGGGGTACATCTACAATGAGCAGTTCTTC.

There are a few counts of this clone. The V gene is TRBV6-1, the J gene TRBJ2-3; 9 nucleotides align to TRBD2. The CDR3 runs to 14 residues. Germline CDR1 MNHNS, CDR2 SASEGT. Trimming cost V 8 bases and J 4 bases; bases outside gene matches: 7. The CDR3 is CASGSGGGADTQYF. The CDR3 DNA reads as TGTGCCAGCGGTAGCGGGGGAGGGGCAGATACGCAGTATTTT.

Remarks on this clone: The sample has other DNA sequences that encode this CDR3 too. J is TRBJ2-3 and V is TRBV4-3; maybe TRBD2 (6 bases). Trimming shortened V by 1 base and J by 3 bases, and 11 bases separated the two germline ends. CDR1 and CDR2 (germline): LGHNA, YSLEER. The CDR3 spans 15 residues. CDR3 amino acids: CASSQAGVGTDTQYF. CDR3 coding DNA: TGCGCCAGCAGCCAAGCGGGGGTTGGGACAGATACGCAGTATTTT.

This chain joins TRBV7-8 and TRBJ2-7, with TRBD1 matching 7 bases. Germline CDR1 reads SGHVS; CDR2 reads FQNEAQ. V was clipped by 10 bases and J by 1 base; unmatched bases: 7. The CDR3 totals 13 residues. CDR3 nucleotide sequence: TGTGCCACGCGGACAGGTCCGTCCTACGAGCAGTACTTC. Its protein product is CATRTGPSYEQYF.

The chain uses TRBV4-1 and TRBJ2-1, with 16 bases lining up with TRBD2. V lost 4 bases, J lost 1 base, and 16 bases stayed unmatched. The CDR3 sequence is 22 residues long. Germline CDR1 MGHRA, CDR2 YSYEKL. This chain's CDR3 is CASSRPGLAGGPRDSSYNEQFF. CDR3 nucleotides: TGCGCCAGCAGCCGTCCGGGACTAGCGGGGGGGCCGAGGGACAGTTCCTACAATGAGCAGTTCTTC.

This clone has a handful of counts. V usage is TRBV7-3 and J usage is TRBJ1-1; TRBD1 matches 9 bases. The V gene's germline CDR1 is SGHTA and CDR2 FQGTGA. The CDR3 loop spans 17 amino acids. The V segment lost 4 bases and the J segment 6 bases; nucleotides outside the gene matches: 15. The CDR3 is CASSSGQGDLVRPEAFF. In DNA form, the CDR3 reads TGTGCCAGCAGCTCGGGACAGGGAGATCTAGTGCGTCCTGAAGCTTTCTTT.

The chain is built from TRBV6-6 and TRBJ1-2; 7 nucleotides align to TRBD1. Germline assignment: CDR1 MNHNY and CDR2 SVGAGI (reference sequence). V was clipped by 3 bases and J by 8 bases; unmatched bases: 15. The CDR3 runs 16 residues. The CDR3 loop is CASSYYVRDSLWGYTF. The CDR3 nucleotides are TGTGCCAGCAGTTATTATGTACGGGACAGCCTTTGGGGCTACACCTTC.